The clone carrying this T cell receptor beta chain was seen only a few times. The PCR used 60 Vbeta and 13 Jbeta primers. Profiled with immunoSEQ multiplex PCR; TCRdb holds only in-frame clones, not every one. The sample lists about 200,000 clones; less than 85% were seen once. This entry comes from a study of cytomegalovirus exposure and HLA in healthy donors. CDR3 length: 15 residues. Trimming removed 5 bases from V and 2 bases from J; junction bases left unmatched: 5. Germline CDR1 and CDR2: LNHDA and SQIVND (reference sequence). This TCR came from a man aged 18 to 30 in good health and CMV-seronegative. The chain couples TRBV19 to TRBJ2-1; TRBD2 agrees at 8 bases. Sequenced sample: PBMCs. Here the CDR3 reads CASSFSGTTYNEQFF. CDR3 sequence (DNA): TGTGCCAGTAGTTTTAGCGGGACTACCTACAATGAGCAGTTCTTC.